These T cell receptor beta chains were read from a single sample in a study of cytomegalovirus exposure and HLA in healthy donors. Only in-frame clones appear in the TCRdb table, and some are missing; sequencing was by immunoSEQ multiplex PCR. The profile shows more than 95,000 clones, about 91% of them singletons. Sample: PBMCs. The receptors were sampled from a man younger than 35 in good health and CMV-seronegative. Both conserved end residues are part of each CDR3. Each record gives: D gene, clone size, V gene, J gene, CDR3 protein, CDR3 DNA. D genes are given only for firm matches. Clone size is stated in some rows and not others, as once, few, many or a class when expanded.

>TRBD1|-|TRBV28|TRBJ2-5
CASSLAGGWETQYF
TGTGCCAGCAGTTTAGCAGGGGGTTGGGAGACCCAGTACTTC
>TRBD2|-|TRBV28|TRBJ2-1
CASSLPTRGLAGAGEQFF
TGTGCCAGCAGTTTACCCACAAGAGGGCTAGCGGGAGCTGGTGAGCAGTTCTTC
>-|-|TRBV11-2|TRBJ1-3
CASSLDHRRTSSGNTIYF
TGTGCCAGCAGCTTAGATCATCGCAGAACCAGCTCTGGAAACACCATATATTTT
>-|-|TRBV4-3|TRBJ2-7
CASSQVLYQEQYF
TGCGCCAGCAGCCAAGTTCTTTATCAGGAGCAGTACTTC
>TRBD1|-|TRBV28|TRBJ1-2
CASSLFSGQYRISNYGYTF
TGTGCCAGCAGTTTATTTTCGGGACAGTACCGAATTTCTAACTATGGCTACACCTTC
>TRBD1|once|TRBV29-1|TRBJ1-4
CSVSDRANEKLFF
TGCAGCGTTTCGGACAGGGCTAATGAAAAACTGTTTTTT
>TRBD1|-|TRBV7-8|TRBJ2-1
CASSTGTVGISYNEQFF
TGTGCCAGCAGCACCGGGACAGTCGGTATCTCCTACAATGAGCAGTTCTTC
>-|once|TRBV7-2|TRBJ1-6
CASSAESSYNSPLHF
TGTGCCAGCAGCGCAGAAAGCTCCTATAATTCACCCCTCCACTTT
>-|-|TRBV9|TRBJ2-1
CASSDGGSSYNEQFF
TGTGCCAGCAGCGACGGTGGGAGCTCCTACAATGAGCAGTTCTTC
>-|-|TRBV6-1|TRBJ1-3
CASSVASGNTIYF
TGTGCCAGCAGTGTGGCATCTGGAAACACCATATATTTT
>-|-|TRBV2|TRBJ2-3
CASSEGLASDTQYF
TGTGCCAGCAGTGAAGGATTAGCGTCAGATACGCAGTATTTT
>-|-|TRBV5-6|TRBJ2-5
CASSLEGVRETQYF
TGTGCCAGCAGCTTGGAAGGGGTCCGGGAGACCCAGTACTTC
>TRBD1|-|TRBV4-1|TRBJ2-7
CASSQENRGSYEQYF
TGCGCCAGCAGCCAAGAAAACAGGGGGTCCTACGAGCAGTACTTC
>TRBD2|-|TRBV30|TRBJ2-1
CAWSVERGMGSEQFF
TGTGCCTGGAGTGTCGAGCGGGGGATGGGCTCCGAGCAGTTCTTC
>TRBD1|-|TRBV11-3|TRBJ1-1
CASSHRTGAEAFF
TGTGCCAGCAGCCACCGGACAGGTGCTGAAGCTTTCTTT
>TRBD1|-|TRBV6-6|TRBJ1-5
CASSVDRTNQPQHF
TGTGCCAGCAGTGTGGACAGGACGAATCAGCCCCAGCATTTT
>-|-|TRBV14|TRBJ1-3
CASSQNRASGNTIYF
TGTGCCAGCAGCCAAAACAGGGCGTCGGGAAACACCATATATTTT
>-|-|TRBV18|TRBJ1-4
CASSLRVTNEKLFF
TGTGCCAGCTCACTTCGGGTGACTAATGAAAAACTGTTTTTT
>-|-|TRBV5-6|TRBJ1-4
CASSLNREKLFF
TGTGCCAGCAGCTTGAATCGGGAAAAACTGTTTTTT
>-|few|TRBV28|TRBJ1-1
CASSAGDLGGSTEAFF
TGTGCCAGCAGTGCTGGCGACCTGGGTGGGAGCACTGAAGCTTTCTTT
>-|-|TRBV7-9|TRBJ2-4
CASSLGLAKNIQYF
TGTGCCAGCAGCCTGGGCCTGGCCAAAAACATTCAGTACTTC
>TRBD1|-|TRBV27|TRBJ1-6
CASSSRASGQRFSSYNSPLHF
TGTGCCAGCAGTTCCCGGGCCTCGGGACAGCGATTCAGCTCCTATAATTCACCCCTCCACTTT
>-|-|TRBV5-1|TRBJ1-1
CASSFTGTSSEAFF
TGCGCCAGCAGCTTCACAGGGACGTCGTCTGAAGCTTTCTTT
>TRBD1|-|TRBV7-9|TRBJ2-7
CASSFPGQGQYEQYF
TGTGCCAGCAGCTTTCCCGGACAGGGGCAATACGAGCAGTACTTC
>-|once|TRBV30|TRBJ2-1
CAWSLGGYNEQFF
TGTGCCTGGAGTCTGGGGGGATACAATGAGCAGTTCTTC
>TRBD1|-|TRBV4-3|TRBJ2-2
CASSQDYHRGRLTDTGELFF
TGCGCCAGCAGCCAAGATTATCACAGGGGGCGTTTAACGGACACCGGGGAGCTGTTTTTT
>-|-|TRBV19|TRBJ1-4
CASSLVGGRKEKLFF
TGTGCCAGTAGCCTAGTAGGGGGACGGAAGGAAAAACTGTTTTTT
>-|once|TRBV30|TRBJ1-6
CAWSVLSMRGGRYSPLHF
TGTGCCTGGAGTGTACTATCCATGCGCGGGGGGCGTTATTCACCCCTCCACTTT
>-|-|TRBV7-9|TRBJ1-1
CASSLGQGKNTEAFF
TGTGCCAGCAGCTTAGGGCAGGGGAAGAACACTGAAGCTTTCTTT
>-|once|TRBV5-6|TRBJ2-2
CASTGYGVPGELFF
TGTGCCAGCACCGGGTACGGAGTGCCCGGGGAGCTGTTTTTT